This T cell receptor beta chain was obtained from a study of glioma-infiltrating T cells after dendritic cell vaccination. Only patients with spare fresh-frozen tumor and over two years of follow-up were included. Blood PBMC samples: pre-vaccination, two weeks post third vaccination, and at tumor progression. For this clone: Its target is not known.

Method: immunoSEQ multiplex PCR; TCRdb's copy keeps in-frame clones and lacks some. The table lists roughly 80,000 clones, around 90% of them singletons, with approximately 3.4% in the top ten. With V trimmed by 0 bases and J by 13 bases, 2 bases remained unmatched. The CDR3 totals 12 residues. CDR1 is SGHAT, CDR2 FQNNGV, per germline. Study-level points and caveats: The cohort had few patients with full blood and tumor sets.

V usage is TRBV11-2 and J usage is TRBJ2-4; TRBD2 matches 8 bases. The material was blood, obtained before dendritic cell vaccination. This clonotype originated in a human donor with glioblastoma. CDR3 region: CASSLEIAGQYF. Here the CDR3 DNA reads TGTGCCAGCAGCTTAGAGATAGCGGGACAGTACTTC.